This T cell receptor beta chain was retrieved from a study of breast tumors, draining lymph nodes, adjacent tissues. Study-wide results and limits: The lymph node origin of tumor T cells was framed as consistent with a hypothesis, not demonstrated. Most tumor T cells seemingly derive from lymph node, then expand in tumor. Luminal-like breast cancer showed significantly higher tumor–nontumor repertoire similarity than basal-like. Tumor repertoires ranked between lymph nodes and nontumor tissue in diversity, with V and J gene preferences.

This clonotype was seen many times. Its antigen is currently unknown. TCRdb re-analysed the multiplex PCR reads in MiXCR, keeping a single row per CDR3 protein. The profile shows more than 50,000 distinct CDR3 sequences, approximately 40% of them singletons. The clonotype comes from a female donor with breast cancer. Some clones in this sample may be carry-over from other donors' samples. Sequenced sample: breast tumor tissue.

CDR3 protein: CASSPIARAANEKLFF. CDR3 coding DNA: TGTGCCAGCTCACCAATCGCCCGGGCAGCTAATGAAAAACTGTTTTTT. This chain joins TRBV18 and TRBJ1-4; D not certain. The CDR3 is 16 residues long. Germline V gene sequence: CDR1 KGHSH, CDR2 LQKENI. V was cut by 2 bases and J by 3 bases, with 13 bases left in between.